This T cell receptor (beta chain) was identified in a study of T cells in Graves' hyperthyroidism and ophthalmopathy. Germline loops: CDR1 MNHGY, CDR2 SVAAGI. The CDR3 has 16 amino acids. For this clonotype: Its specificity is unknown. Germline is not matched at one junction end, which may reflect a read error.

Researchers took RNA transcripts and amplified the TCR beta CDR3 regions from them. TCR CDR3 regions were first amplified by RT-PCR with HTBI primers. TCRdb re-called the multiplex PCR reads through MiXCR, storing one row per CDR3 protein. Of approximately 710,000 distinct CDR3 sequences listed, roughly a sixth are singletons. Points from the study as a whole: The model identified upcoming ophthalmopathy a median approximately 6.5 months ahead of onset.

Graves' hyperthyroidism is called stable when ophthalmopathy does not progress within 18 months. Fresh peripheral blood, around 11 ml of it, supplied the PBMCs. This chain uses TRBV6-9 with TRBJ2-1; 7 nucleotides match TRBD2. Sequencing was done on a sample of blood. This clonotype was sampled from a man over 45 with Graves' hyperthyroidism. In DNA form, the CDR3 reads TGTGCCAGCAGTTACTTCAGCGGGATGGCTAACAATGGGCAGTTCTTC. Encoded protein: CASSYFSGMANNGQFF.